This T cell receptor (beta chain) was documented in a study of cytomegalovirus exposure and HLA in healthy donors. General study points: A later analysis associated 15,000 or so TCR beta sequences with HLA alleles at a 0.05 false discovery rate. Overall, approximately 150 TCR beta chains were annotated as cytomegalovirus-associated.

A multiplex PCR was run with 60 Vbeta primers and 13 Jbeta primers. Some clones are missing from TCRdb's copy, which holds only in-frame ones; the method was immunoSEQ multiplex PCR. The repertoire table contains about 140,000 clones. The V gene lost 3 bases and the J gene lost 1 base, with 13 bases spanning the gap. CDR3 length: 15 residues. The germline CDR1 and CDR2 sequences are MNHEY and SMNVEV (reference sequence). Regarding this clone: The target antigen is unknown.

The source is a male donor in good health and CMV-seronegative. The sample consisted of PBMCs. The chain joins TRBV27 to TRBJ2-7; D remains unclear. CDR3 nucleotide sequence: TGTGCCAGCAGTTTTTCCCCAGGCCTGTCCTACGAGCAGTACTTC. This codes for CASSFSPGLSYEQYF.